This T cell receptor beta chain was sequenced during a study of blood T cells in healthy people across ages. For this clonotype: Its specificity is not known. A junction end diverges from the germline sequence, so it may reflect a read error.

Study results and caveats: The lack of PBMC sorting stopped any conclusive naive versus antigen-experienced comparison.

This CDR3 spans 16 amino acids. A sample-barcoded 5' primer and a J-beta primer mix were used in a second PCR of about 6 to 11 cycles. Each cDNA was tagged by a template-switch adaptor containing 12 random nucleotides. Each CDR3 protein is one row after TCRdb ran MiXCR on the 5' RACE reads. The sample includes 750,000 to 950,000 distinct CDR3 sequences, under 30% of them seen just once. The data also belong to a second study, concerning T cells of mothers and their children. That paper notes: Three healthy Caucasian mothers and their six children were the donors. The TCR beta CDR3 read count exceeded 8.5 million for each mother and was about 3.1 million for each child.

This sequence was found in a boy younger than 18 in good health. The V gene is TRBV12-3 or TRBV12-4, the J gene TRBJ1-5; 7 positions agree with TRBD1. The sample comprised blood. The CDR3 nucleotides read TGCGCCAGCAGCCTAGACAGGGTTTATAGCAATCAGCCCCAGCATTTT. Translated: CASSLDRVYSNQPQHF.